Shown below are 28 T cell receptor beta chains from a single sample sequenced in a study of blood T cell repertoires in COVID-19. The repertoire was sequenced with immunoSEQ multiplex PCR; TCRdb's copy has only in-frame clones and lacks some. The data hold some 200,000 clones, with about 86% observed a single time. Sequenced material: PBMCs or T cells enriched from blood (not recorded which). These receptors were taken from a woman aged 50 to 60 in a cohort exposed to, infected with or recovered from COVID-19 (not recorded which).

V is TRBV21-1 and J is TRBJ1-2; the D call of TRBD1 is as the table states it, not checked on the DNA. TRBV21-1 is noted as a pseudogene. The CDR3 runs to 18 residues. CDR3 coding DNA: TGTGCCAGCAGCAAAAAGTCCACTTCTGGGACAGGGACTAGTGGCTACACCTTC. Its protein is CASSKKSTSGTGTSGYTF.

This clone was seen once. The rearrangement joins TRBV29-1 to TRBJ2-5; D perhaps matches TRBD1 (5 bases). V was trimmed by 6 bases and J by 3 bases, leaving 8 bases between them. Germline CDR1 reads SQVTM; CDR2 reads ANQGSEA. The CDR3 is 11 residues long. The CDR3 DNA reads TGCAGCGTAGACAGAAAAGAGACCCAGTACTTC. Amino acid sequence: CSVDRKETQYF.

A few counts support this clone. The rearrangement links TRBV25-1 to TRBJ1-4; D is unclear. The germline V gene has CDR1 MGHDK and CDR2 SYGVNS. The CDR3 is 15 residues long. The ends were cut back, 1 base at V and 4 bases at J, with 10 bases in the middle. The DNA for the CDR3 is TGTGCCAGCAGTGAATCGGCCAGACTTAATGAAAAACTGTTTTTT. Protein sequence: CASSESARLNEKLFF. The full variable domain, its missing parts supplied by reference TRBV25-1 and TRBJ1-4, is EADIYQTPRYLVIGTGKKITLECSQTMGHDKMYWYQQDPGMELHLIHYSYGVNSTEKGDLSSESTVSRIRTEHFPLTLESARPSHTSQYLCASSESARLNEKLFFGSGTQLSVL.

J is TRBJ1-2 and V is TRBV10-1; 7 positions agree with TRBD1. This CDR3 contains 18 residues. Germline V gives CDR1 WNHNN, CDR2 SYGVQD (reference sequence). J was trimmed by 0 bases and V by 6 bases; bases with no gene match: 16. In DNA form, the CDR3 reads TGCGCCAGCAGCAATCTATATTTGACAGGGAAAGCTAACTATGGCTACACCTTC. It is translated as CASSNLYLTGKANYGYTF.

The chain couples TRBV3-1 (or the pseudogene TRBV3-2) to TRBJ1-3; D unclear. Looked up from germline, CDR1 is LGHDT and CDR2 is YNNKEL (reference sequence). The CDR3 has 16 residues. The V gene lost 3 bases and the J gene lost 4 bases, with 16 bases spanning the gap. CDR3 DNA: TGTGCCAGCAGCCAGGCGACATCGGCCTCCGGAAACACCATATATTTT. It translates to CASSQATSASGNTIYF.

The genes are TRBV6-5 and TRBJ1-1; maybe TRBD1 (5 bases). The CDR3 loop spans 13 amino acids. V lost 7 bases to trimming and J lost 4 bases, with 13 bases between them. Germline assignment: CDR1 MNHEY and CDR2 SVGAGI. DNA of the CDR3: TGTGCCAGCACTAAATGGGGGGGCACTGAAGCTTTCTTT. Translated: CASTKWGGTEAFF.

This chain connects TRBV5-4 to TRBJ2-7, with 9 bases fitting TRBD1. J was trimmed by 3 bases and V by 4 bases; bases with no gene match: 5. The CDR3 spans 14 residues. The germline CDR1 and CDR2 sequences are SGHNT and YYREEE (reference sequence). CDR3 sequence (DNA): TGTGCCAGCAGCACCGGGACAGGGATCTACGAGCAGTACTTC. Amino acids: CASSTGTGIYEQYF.

The chain employs TRBV7-2 and TRBJ2-1; 11 nucleotides align to TRBD2. The CDR3 is 15 residues long. V shed 5 bases and J 4 bases; nucleotides not matched to a gene: 4. CDR1 is SGHTA, CDR2 FQGNSA, per germline. The CDR3 loop is CASSGPSGGYNEQFF. CDR3 DNA sequence: TGTGCCAGCAGCGGGCCTAGCGGGGGGTACAATGAGCAGTTCTTC.

The V gene is TRBV24-1, the J gene TRBJ2-3, with 11 nucleotides matching TRBD2. The J segment lost 4 bases and the V segment lost 9 bases, leaving 5 bases of the junction unmatched. CDR1 and CDR2 from the germline V gene are KGHDR and SFDVKD. There are 14 residues in the CDR3. The CDR3 reads CATGLAGGSDTQYF. In DNA form, the CDR3 reads TGTGCCACCGGTCTAGCGGGGGGATCAGATACGCAGTATTTT.

The chain employs TRBV30 and TRBJ1-2, with TRBD1 identical over 9 bases. The V gene end was trimmed by 5 bases and the J gene end by 4 bases; junction bases not matched to a gene: 2. Germline CDR1 is GTSNPN and CDR2 is SVGIG (reference sequence). This CDR3 is 12 amino acids long. The CDR3 protein is CAWGDRVYGYTF. CDR3 in DNA: TGTGCCTGGGGGGACAGGGTCTATGGCTACACCTTC.

The V and J genes are TRBV10-2 and TRBJ1-6, with 7 bases matching TRBD1. V shed 9 bases and J 0 bases; nucleotides not matched to a gene: 14. CDR1 is WSHSY, CDR2 SAAADI, per germline. The CDR3 has 18 residues. The CDR3 DNA reads as TGCGCCAGAACTCCCGGGCAGGGGGAAAGCTCCTATAATTCACCCCTCCACTTT. Protein product: CARTPGQGESSYNSPLHF.

The genes are TRBV3-1 (or the pseudogene TRBV3-2) and TRBJ1-3; a weak D match, TRBD1 (5 bases). CDR3 length: 14 residues. The germline gives CDR1 LGHDT, CDR2 YNNKEL (reference sequence). Trimming left V 1 base short and J 3 bases short, with 7 bases between. The CDR3 here is CASSQGGFGNTIYF. In DNA form, the CDR3 reads TGTGCCAGCAGCCAAGGGGGCTTTGGAAACACCATATATTTT.

The V gene is TRBV5-1, the J gene TRBJ1-2; D is uncertain. V dropped 0 bases and J dropped 3 bases, with 12 bases sitting between them. The CDR3 covers 15 residues. Per the germline V gene, CDR1 is SGHRS and CDR2 is YFSETQ. Written as DNA, the CDR3 is TGCGCCAGCAGCTTGGTGAGAGGAGACGACTATGGCTACACCTTC. Translated, it gives CASSLVRGDDYGYTF.

The J gene is TRBJ2-2, the V gene TRBV24-1; 10 bases are a match to TRBD2. CDR3 length: 18 residues. Losses at the gene ends were 0 bases for V and 5 bases for J; bases not matched to a gene: 8. Germline V gene data show CDR1 as KGHDR and CDR2 as SFDVKD. Here the CDR3 reads CATSDLPPSSGGTGELFF. Here the CDR3 DNA reads TGTGCCACCAGTGATTTGCCTCCCTCTAGCGGGGGAACCGGGGAGCTGTTTTTT.

V and J are TRBV10-2 and TRBJ1-4; a possible D gene is TRBD1 (5 bases). Germline CDR1 reads WSHSY; CDR2 reads SAAADI. This CDR3 has 15 residues. Trimming took 6 bases from V and 0 from J, leaving 11 bases between them. CDR3 DNA sequence: TGCGCCAGCAGGGGGCCCGATGCAACTAATGAAAAACTGTTTTTT. As protein: CASRGPDATNEKLFF.

This clone showed up just once. This chain links TRBV6-6 with TRBJ1-4; no firm D call. The CDR3 is made up of 13 amino acids. V was cut by 5 bases and J by 3 bases, with 7 bases left in between. The V gene's germline CDR1 is MNHNY and CDR2 SVGAGI (reference sequence). CDR3 in amino acids: CASSIGPNEKLFF. The CDR3 DNA follows: TGTGCCAGCAGTATTGGCCCTAATGAAAAACTGTTTTTT.

The chain is built from TRBV5-1 and TRBJ2-5, with 8 bases identical to TRBD2. This CDR3 contains 13 residues. The germline CDR1 and CDR2 sequences are SGHRS and YFSETQ. V dropped 2 bases and J dropped 5; count of bases not matched to a gene: 2. The CDR3 DNA reads TGCGCCAGCAGCTTAGCGGGGGTTGAGACCCAGTACTTC. Amino acid sequence: CASSLAGVETQYF.

This rearrangement joins TRBV7-9 to TRBJ2-2, with 13 bases lining up with TRBD2. V lost 2 bases to trimming and J lost 9 bases; unmatched junction nucleotides: 3. The CDR3 has 15 residues. Germline V gene data show CDR1 as SEHNR and CDR2 as FQNEAQ (reference sequence). The CDR3: CASSLTSGGAWELFF. The DNA of the CDR3 is TGTGCCAGCAGCTTAACTAGCGGGGGGGCCTGGGAGCTGTTTTTT.

The chain employs TRBV4-3 and TRBJ2-5; 9 bases line up with TRBD2. The germline V gene encodes CDR1 LGHNA and CDR2 YSLEER. This CDR3 contains 15 residues. The V and J ends lost 4 bases and 5 bases, in that order; junction bases with no gene match: 8. In DNA form, the CDR3 reads TGCGCCAGCAGCCCTAAGGGTAGCGGGGGTGAGACCCAGTACTTC. Amino acid sequence: CASSPKGSGGETQYF.

The chain has TRBV28 and TRBJ1-1; a weak D match, TRBD1 (5 bases). The CDR3 has 17 residues. In germline, CDR1 is MDHEN, CDR2 SYDVKM. V lost 2 bases to trimming and J lost 0 bases, with 16 bases between them. The CDR3 here is CASSLRAGSNMNTEAFF. The CDR3 DNA follows: TGTGCCAGCAGTTTAAGGGCAGGGTCGAACATGAACACTGAAGCTTTCTTT.

This chain joins TRBV19 and TRBJ1-5; D call uncertain. CDR3 length equals 14 residues. With 2 bases removed from V and 5 bases from J, the gap between germline ends came to 10 bases. The germline gives CDR1 LNHDA, CDR2 SQIVND (reference sequence). CDR3 sequence: CASSIQVLYQPQHF. The CDR3, as DNA: TGTGCCAGTAGTATACAGGTCCTATATCAGCCCCAGCATTTT.

The rearrangement links TRBV27 to TRBJ1-2, with 9 bases aligning to TRBD1. The germline V gene encodes CDR1 MNHEY and CDR2 SMNVEV (reference sequence). Germline trimming cut 7 bases from V and 4 bases from J; bases unmatched to any gene: 10. There are 15 residues in the CDR3. The CDR3 region is CASTRFLGQGYGYTF. CDR3 in DNA: TGTGCCAGCACCCGCTTTTTGGGACAGGGCTATGGCTACACCTTC.

The CDR3 loop reads CASSIPSGGLTNTQYF. In DNA, the CDR3 is TGTGCCAGTAGTATTCCTAGCGGGGGCCTCACGAATACGCAGTATTTT. This rearrangement joins TRBV19 to TRBJ2-3; TRBD2 matches 10 bases. V shed 3 bases and J 7 bases; nucleotides not matched to a gene: 10. The CDR3 loop spans 16 amino acids. Germline lookup yields CDR1 LNHDA and CDR2 SQIVND (reference sequence). The whole variable domain, remainder taken from reference TRBV19 and TRBJ2-3, is DGGITQSPKYLFRKEGQNVTLSCEQNLNHDAMYWYRQDPGQGLRLIYYSQIVNDFQKGDIAEGYSVSREKKESFPLTVTSAQKNPTAFYLCASSIPSGGLTNTQYFGPGTRLTVL.

The chain employs TRBV4-3 and TRBJ1-1; D is possibly TRBD1 (6 bases). CDR3 length: 15 residues. V dropped 0 bases and J dropped 11 bases, with 19 bases sitting between them. In germline, CDR1 is LGHNA, CDR2 YSLEER. The CDR3 DNA reads TGCGCCAGCAGCCAAGAATTCTCGGCAGGGGTCAGGGCTTTCTTT. Translated, it gives CASSQEFSAGVRAFF.

The chain couples TRBV12-3 or TRBV12-4 to TRBJ2-5; D not certain. The CDR3 runs 11 residues. V dropped 5 bases and J dropped 6 bases, with 7 bases sitting between them. The CDR3 nucleotides read TGTGCCAGCAGTCCCCAGAAGACCCAGTACTTC. It yields the protein CASSPQKTQYF.

The rearrangement joins TRBV5-1 to TRBJ1-2; D is undetermined. Between the trimmed V and J ends, which lost 0 bases and 4 bases, there was a span of 13 bases. Germline CDR1 is SGHRS and CDR2 is YFSETQ. The CDR3 contains 15 residues. The CDR3 here is CASSLGEGFGYGYTF. CDR3 nucleotide sequence: TGCGCCAGCAGCTTGGGGGAGGGCTTCGGCTATGGCTACACCTTC.

The chain uses TRBV5-1 and TRBJ2-3; D is uncertain. This CDR3 is built from 15 residues. Germline V gene lookup returns CDR1 SGHRS and CDR2 YFSETQ. Trimming took 0 bases from V and 0 from J, leaving 8 bases between them. For the CDR3, the DNA is TGCGCCAGCAGCTTGGATATCGGTAGCACAGATACGCAGTATTTT. The encoded protein is CASSLDIGSTDTQYF.

A remark on this clone: This likely comes from a read error, as the CDR3 has no conserved phenylalanine or tryptophan at its end. It is unclear where the CDR3 begins or ends on the DNA, so no DNA is shown, and the CDR3 is as TCRdb lists it. J is TRBJ1-2 and V is TRBV7-9. The CDR3 length is 11 residues, termini included. Germline assignment: CDR1 SEHNR and CDR2 FQNEAQ (reference sequence). The CDR3 loop reads CASSDLGFFRL.